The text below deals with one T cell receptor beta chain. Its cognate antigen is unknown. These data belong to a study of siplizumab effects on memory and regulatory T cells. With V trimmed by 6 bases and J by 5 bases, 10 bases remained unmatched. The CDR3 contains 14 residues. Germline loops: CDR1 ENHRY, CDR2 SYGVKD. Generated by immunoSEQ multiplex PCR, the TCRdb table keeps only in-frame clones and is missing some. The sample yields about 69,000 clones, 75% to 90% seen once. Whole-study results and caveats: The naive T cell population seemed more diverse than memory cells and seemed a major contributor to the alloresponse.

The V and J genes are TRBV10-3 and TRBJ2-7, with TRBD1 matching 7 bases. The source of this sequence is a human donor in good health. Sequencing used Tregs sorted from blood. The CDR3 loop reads CAIRSDRVAHEQYF. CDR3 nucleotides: TGTGCCATCAGGTCTGACAGGGTGGCCCACGAGCAGTACTTC.